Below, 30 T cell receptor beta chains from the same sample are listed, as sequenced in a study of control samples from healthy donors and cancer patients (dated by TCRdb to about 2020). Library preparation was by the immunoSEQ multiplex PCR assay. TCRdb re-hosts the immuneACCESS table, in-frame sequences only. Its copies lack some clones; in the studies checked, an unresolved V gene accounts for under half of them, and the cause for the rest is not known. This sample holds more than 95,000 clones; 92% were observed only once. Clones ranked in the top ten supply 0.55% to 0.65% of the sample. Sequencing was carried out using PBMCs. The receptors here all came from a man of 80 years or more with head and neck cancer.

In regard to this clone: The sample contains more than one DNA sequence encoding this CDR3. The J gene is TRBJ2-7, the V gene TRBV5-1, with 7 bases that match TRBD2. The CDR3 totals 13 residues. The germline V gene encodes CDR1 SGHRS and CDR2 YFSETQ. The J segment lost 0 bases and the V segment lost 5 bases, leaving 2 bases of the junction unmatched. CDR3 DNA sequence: TGCGCCAGCAGAACGGGGGGCTCCTACGAGCAGTACTTC. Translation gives CASRTGGSYEQYF.

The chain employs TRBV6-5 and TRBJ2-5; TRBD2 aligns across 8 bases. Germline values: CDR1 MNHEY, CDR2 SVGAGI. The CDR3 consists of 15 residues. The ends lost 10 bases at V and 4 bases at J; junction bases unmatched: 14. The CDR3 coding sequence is TGTGCCACCAGCCCCAGTGGGACTAGGGGAGAGACCCAGTACTTC. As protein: CATSPSGTRGETQYF.

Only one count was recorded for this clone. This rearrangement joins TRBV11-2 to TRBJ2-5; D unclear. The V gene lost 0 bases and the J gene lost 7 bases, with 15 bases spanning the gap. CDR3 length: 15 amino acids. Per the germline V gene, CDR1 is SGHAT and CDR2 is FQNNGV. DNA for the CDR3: TGTGCCAGCAGCTTAGATACACTAATTCCATGGACCCAGTACTTC. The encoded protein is CASSLDTLIPWTQYF.

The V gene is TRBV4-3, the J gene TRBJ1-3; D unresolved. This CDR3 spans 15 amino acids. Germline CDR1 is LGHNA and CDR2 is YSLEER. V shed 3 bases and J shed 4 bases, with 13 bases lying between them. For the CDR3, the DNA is TGCGCCAGCAGCCACGTTAGTGCACGCGGAAACACCATATATTTT. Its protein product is CASSHVSARGNTIYF.

The CDR3 DNA is TGTGCCAGCAGTGCCTCCGGGAGAAGTCCTTACAATGAGCAGTTCTTC. Protein: CASSASGRSPYNEQFF. The chain couples TRBV6-1 to TRBJ2-1; tentatively, D is TRBD2 (6 bases). V lost 4 bases and J 4 bases, leaving 17 bases between the germline ends. From germline, CDR1 is MNHNS and CDR2 SASEGT. CDR3 length: 16 residues.

CDR3 protein: CASSRVWGTGELFF. The CDR3 region has the DNA TGTGCCAGCAGCCGCGTCTGGGGCACCGGGGAGCTGTTTTTT. The chain links TRBV5-6 to TRBJ2-2; D is uncertain. The CDR3 covers 14 residues. V gave up 4 bases and J gave up 4 bases, with 11 bases separating them. Germline values: CDR1 SGHDT, CDR2 YYEEEE.

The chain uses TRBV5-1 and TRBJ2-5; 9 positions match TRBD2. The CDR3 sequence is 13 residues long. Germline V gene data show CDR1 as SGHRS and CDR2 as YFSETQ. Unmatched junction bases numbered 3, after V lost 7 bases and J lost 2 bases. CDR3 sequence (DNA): TGCGCCAGCGTACTAGCGGGTCAAGAGACCCAGTACTTC. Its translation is CASVLAGQETQYF.

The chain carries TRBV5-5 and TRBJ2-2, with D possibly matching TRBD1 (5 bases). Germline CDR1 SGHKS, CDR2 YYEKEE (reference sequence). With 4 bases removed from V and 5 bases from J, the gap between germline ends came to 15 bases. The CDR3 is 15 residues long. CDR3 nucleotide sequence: TGTGCCAGCAGCCCTCGGTCCCCAGGGACCGGGGAGCTGTTTTTT. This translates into CASSPRSPGTGELFF.

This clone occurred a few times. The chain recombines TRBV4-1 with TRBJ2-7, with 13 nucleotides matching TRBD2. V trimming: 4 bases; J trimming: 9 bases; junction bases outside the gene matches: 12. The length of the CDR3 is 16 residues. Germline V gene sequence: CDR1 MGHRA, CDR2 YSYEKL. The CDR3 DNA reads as TGCGCCAGCAGCCGGTATACTACTAGCGGGGGGGCGAGGCAGTACTTC. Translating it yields CASSRYTTSGGARQYF.

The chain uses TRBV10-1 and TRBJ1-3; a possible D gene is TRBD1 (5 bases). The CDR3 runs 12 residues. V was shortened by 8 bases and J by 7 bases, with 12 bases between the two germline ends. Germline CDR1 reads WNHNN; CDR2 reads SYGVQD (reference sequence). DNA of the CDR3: TGCGCCAGCTCTCAGGGATCGAACACCATATATTTT. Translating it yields CASSQGSNTIYF.

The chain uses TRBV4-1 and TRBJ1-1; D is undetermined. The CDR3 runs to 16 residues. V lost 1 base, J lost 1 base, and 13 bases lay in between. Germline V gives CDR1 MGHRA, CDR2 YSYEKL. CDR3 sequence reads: CASSQGSARGNTEAFF. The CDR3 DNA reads TGCGCCAGCAGCCAAGGTTCGGCACGAGGGAACACTGAAGCTTTCTTT.

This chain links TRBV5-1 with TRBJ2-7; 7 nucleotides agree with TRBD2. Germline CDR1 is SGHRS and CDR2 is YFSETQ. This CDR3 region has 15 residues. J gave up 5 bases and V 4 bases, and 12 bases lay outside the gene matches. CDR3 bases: TGCGCCAGCAGCCCCCGGACTAGTCCGGGTCACGAGCAGTACTTC. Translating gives CASSPRTSPGHEQYF.

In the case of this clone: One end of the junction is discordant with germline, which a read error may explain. The CDR3 nucleotides read TGCGCCAGCAGCCCCACGCCGGGGAACTACGGCTACACCTTC. The encoded protein is CASSPTPGNYGYTF. This chain links TRBV5-1 with TRBJ1-2; no clear D. The CDR3 loop spans 14 amino acids. Germline assignment: CDR1 SGHRS and CDR2 YFSETQ. The entire variable domain, with the rest obtained from reference TRBV5-1 and TRBJ1-2, is as follows: KAGVTQTPRYLIKTRGQQVTLSCSPISGHRSVSWYQQTPGQGLQFLFEYFSETQRNKGNFPGRFSGRQFSNSRSEMNVSTLELGDSALYLCASSPTPGNYGYTFGSGTRLTVV.

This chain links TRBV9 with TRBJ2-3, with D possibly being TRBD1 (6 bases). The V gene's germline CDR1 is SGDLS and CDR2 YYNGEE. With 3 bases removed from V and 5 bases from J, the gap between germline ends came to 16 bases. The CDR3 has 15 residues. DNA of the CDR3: TGTGCCAGCAGCGCGGGGACAACCTCTGGAGATACGCAGTATTTT. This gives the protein CASSAGTTSGDTQYF.

CDR3 nucleotides: TGTGCCAGCAGCACGACTTCCGGGACAGGGCTGCGGAATTCACCCCTCCACTTT. This gives the protein CASSTTSGTGLRNSPLHF. The J gene is TRBJ1-6, the V gene TRBV6-2 or TRBV6-3; 9 bases are shared with TRBD1. With 6 bases clipped from V and 7 bases from J, the junction kept 16 bases outside the gene matches. Per germline, CDR1 MNHEY and CDR2 SVGEGT. The CDR3 runs 18 residues.

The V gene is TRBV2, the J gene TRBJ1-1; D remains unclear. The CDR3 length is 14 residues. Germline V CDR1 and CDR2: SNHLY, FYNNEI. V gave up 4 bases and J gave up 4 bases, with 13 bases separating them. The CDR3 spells CASSGLRVGTEAFF. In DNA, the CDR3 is TGTGCCAGCAGTGGGCTTCGTGTAGGCACTGAAGCTTTCTTT. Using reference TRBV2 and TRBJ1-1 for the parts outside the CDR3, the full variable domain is EPEVTQTPSHQVTQMGQEVILRCVPISNHLYFYWYRQILGQKVEFLVSFYNNEISEKSEIFDDQFSVERPDGSNFTLKIRSTKLEDSAMYFCASSGLRVGTEAFFGQGTRLTVV.

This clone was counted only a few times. CDR3 amino acids: CASSSIRDRGTGNEKLFF. The CDR3 region has the DNA TGTGCCAGCAGCTCGATCCGGGACAGGGGGACAGGGAATGAAAAACTGTTTTTT. This rearrangement joins TRBV27 to TRBJ1-4; 11 nucleotides match TRBD1. This CDR3 is built from 18 residues. Looked up from germline, CDR1 is MNHEY and CDR2 is SMNVEV (reference sequence). The trim removed 6 bases at V and 5 bases at J, leaving 14 bases unmatched.

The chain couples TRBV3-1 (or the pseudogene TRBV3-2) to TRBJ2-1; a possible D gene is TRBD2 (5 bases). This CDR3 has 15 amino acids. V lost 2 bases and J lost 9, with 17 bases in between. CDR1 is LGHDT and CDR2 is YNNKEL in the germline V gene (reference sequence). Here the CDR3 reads CASSQQWVPRGEQFF. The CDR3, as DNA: TGTGCCAGCAGCCAACAGTGGGTACCCCGGGGTGAGCAGTTCTTC.

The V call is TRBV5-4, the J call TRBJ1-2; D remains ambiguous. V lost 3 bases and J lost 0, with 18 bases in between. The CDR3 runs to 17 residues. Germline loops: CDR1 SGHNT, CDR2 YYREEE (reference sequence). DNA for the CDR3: TGTGCCAGCAGCTCCTCCTGGGTAAAGGACGCTAACTATGGCTACACCTTC. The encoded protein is CASSSSWVKDANYGYTF. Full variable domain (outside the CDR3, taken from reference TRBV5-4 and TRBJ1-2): ETGVTQSPTHLIKTRGQQVTLRCSSQSGHNTVSWYQQALGQGPQFIFQYYREEENGRGNFPPRFSGLQFPNYSSELNVNALELDDSALYLCASSSSWVKDANYGYTFGSGTRLTVV.

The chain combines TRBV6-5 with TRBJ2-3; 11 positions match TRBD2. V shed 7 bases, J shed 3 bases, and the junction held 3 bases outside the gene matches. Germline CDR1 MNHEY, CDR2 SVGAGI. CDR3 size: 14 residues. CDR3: CASTRLAGTDTQYF. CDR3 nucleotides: TGTGCCAGCACAAGACTAGCGGGGACAGATACGCAGTATTTT.

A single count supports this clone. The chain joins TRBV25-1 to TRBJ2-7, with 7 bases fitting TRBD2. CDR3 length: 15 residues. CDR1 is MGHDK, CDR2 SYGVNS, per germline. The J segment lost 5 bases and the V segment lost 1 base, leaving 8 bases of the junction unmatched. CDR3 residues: CASSEFRGSIDEQYF. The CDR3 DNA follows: TGTGCCAGCAGTGAATTTCGCGGGAGTATAGACGAGCAGTACTTC.

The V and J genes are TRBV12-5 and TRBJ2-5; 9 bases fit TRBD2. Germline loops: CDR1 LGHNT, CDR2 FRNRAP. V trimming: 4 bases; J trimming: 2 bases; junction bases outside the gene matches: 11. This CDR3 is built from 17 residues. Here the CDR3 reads CASGSGASGRIQETQYF. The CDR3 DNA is TGTGCTAGTGGTTCTGGAGCCAGCGGGAGGATTCAAGAGACCCAGTACTTC. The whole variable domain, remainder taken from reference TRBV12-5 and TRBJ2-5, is DARVTQTPRHKVTEMGQEVTMRCQPILGHNTVFWYRQTMMQGLELLAYFRNRAPLDDSGMPKDRFSAEMPDATLATLKIQPSEPRDSAVYFCASGSGASGRIQETQYFGPGTRLLVL.

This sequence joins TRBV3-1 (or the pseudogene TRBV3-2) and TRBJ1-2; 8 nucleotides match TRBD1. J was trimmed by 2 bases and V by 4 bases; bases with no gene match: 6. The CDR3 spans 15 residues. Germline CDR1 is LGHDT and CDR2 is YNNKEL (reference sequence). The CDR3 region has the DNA TGTGCCAGCAGCCCTACTGGGACAGGAAACTATGGCTACACCTTC. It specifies CASSPTGTGNYGYTF.

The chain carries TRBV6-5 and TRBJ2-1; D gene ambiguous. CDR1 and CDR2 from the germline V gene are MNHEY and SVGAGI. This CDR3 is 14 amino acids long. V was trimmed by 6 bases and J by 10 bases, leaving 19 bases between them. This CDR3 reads CASSLGRPFEEQFF. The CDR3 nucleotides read TGTGCCAGCAGCCTGGGCCGTCCCTTTGAGGAGCAGTTCTTC.

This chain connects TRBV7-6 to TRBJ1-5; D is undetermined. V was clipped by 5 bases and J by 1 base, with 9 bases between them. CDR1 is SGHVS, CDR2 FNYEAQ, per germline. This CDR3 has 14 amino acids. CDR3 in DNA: TGTGCCAGCAGCCAATCACAAAGCAATCAGCCCCAGCATTTT. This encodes CASSQSQSNQPQHF.

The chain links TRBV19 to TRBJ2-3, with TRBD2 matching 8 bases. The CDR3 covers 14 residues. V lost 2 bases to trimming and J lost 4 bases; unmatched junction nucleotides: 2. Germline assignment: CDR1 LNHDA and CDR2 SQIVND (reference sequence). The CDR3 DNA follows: TGTGCCAGTAGTATAAGCGGGAGCTCAGATACGCAGTATTTT. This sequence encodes CASSISGSSDTQYF.

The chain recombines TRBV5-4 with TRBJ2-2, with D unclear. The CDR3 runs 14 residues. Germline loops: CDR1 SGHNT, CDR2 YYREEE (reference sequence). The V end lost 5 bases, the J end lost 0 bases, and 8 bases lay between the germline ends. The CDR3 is CASSWLTNTGELFF. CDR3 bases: TGTGCCAGCAGTTGGCTTACGAACACCGGGGAGCTGTTTTTT.

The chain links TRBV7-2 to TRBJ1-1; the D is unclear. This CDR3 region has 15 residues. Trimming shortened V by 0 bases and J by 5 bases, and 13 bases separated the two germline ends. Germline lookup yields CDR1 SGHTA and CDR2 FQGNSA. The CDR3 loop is CASSLAAWGRTEAFF. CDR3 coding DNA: TGTGCCAGCAGCTTAGCAGCGTGGGGAAGGACTGAAGCTTTCTTT.

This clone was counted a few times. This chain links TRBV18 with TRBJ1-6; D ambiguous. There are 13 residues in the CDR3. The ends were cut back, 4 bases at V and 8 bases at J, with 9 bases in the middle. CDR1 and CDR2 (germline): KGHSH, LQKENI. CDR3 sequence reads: CASSQRSDSPLHF. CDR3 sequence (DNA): TGTGCCAGCTCACAGAGGTCGGATTCACCCCTCCACTTT.

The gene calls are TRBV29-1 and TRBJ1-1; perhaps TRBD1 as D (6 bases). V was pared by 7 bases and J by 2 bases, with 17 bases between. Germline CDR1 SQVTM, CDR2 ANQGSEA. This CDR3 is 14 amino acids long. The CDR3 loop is CSANQDRFNTEAFF. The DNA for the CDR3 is TGCAGCGCCAACCAAGACAGGTTCAACACTGAAGCTTTCTTT.